This passage covers 32 T cell receptor beta chains from one sample sequenced in a study of blood T cell repertoires in COVID-19. Sequencing used immunoSEQ multiplex PCR; TCRdb keeps in-frame clones, though not all of them. The repertoire holds about 100,000 clones, with 80% to 90% as singletons. The sequenced material came from PBMCs or T cells enriched from blood (not recorded which). The source of these receptors is a woman in her 50s who had recovered from COVID-19.

The chain uses TRBV7-6 and TRBJ1-2; tentatively, D is TRBD1 (6 bases). V was cut by 5 bases and J by 7 bases, with 14 bases left in between. Germline CDR1 reads SGHVS; CDR2 reads FNYEAQ. The length of the CDR3 is 13 residues. For the CDR3, the DNA is TGTGCCAGCAGCGCAACAGGGCGCGCTGGCTACACCTTC. Protein sequence: CASSATGRAGYTF.

V usage is TRBV5-4 and J usage is TRBJ1-2, with a weak D call TRBD1 (5 bases). The V gene's germline CDR1 is SGHNT and CDR2 YYREEE (reference sequence). Trimming left V 7 bases short and J 7 bases short, with 17 bases between. The CDR3 length is 13 residues. The CDR3 nucleotides are TGTGCCAGCCTTCAACAAGGGGTGGGTGGCTACACCTTC. Translation: CASLQQGVGGYTF.

The chain uses TRBV28 and TRBJ2-2; no clear D. Germline CDR1 reads MDHEN; CDR2 reads SYDVKM. V lost 7 bases and J lost 2, with 11 bases in between. This CDR3 spans 14 amino acids. The CDR3 sequence is CASNDRVNTGELFF. The CDR3 bases are TGTGCCAGCAATGATCGGGTAAACACCGGGGAGCTGTTTTTT.

This clone is medium-sized (0.01 to 0.1%). The chain carries TRBV4-2 and TRBJ1-1; D unresolved. Trimming took 0 bases from V and 9 from J, leaving 8 bases between them. The germline V gene has CDR1 LGHNA and CDR2 YNFKEQ. There are 12 residues in the CDR3. This chain's CDR3 is CASSQETSQAFF. Written as DNA, the CDR3 is TGTGCCAGCAGCCAAGAGACATCCCAAGCTTTCTTT.

The chain joins TRBV12-5 to TRBJ1-1; no reliable D call. Germline CDR1 is LGHNT and CDR2 is FRNRAP. The CDR3 loop spans 12 amino acids. V gave up 0 bases and J gave up 7 bases, with 6 bases separating them. The CDR3 loop reads CASGLVGNEAFF. In nucleotides, the CDR3 is TGTGCTAGTGGTTTGGTCGGGAATGAAGCTTTCTTT.

The gene calls are TRBV7-6 and TRBJ2-2; 14 positions agree with TRBD2. CDR1 is SGHVS and CDR2 is FNYEAQ in the germline V gene. This CDR3 is 16 amino acids long. Losses at the gene ends were 7 bases for V and 6 bases for J; bases not matched to a gene: 7. This CDR3 reads CASTLQTSGGAGELFF. In nucleotides, the CDR3 is TGTGCCAGCACCCTACAGACTAGCGGGGGGGCCGGGGAGCTGTTTTTT. Full variable domain (outside the CDR3, taken from reference TRBV7-6 and TRBJ2-2): GAGVSQSPRYKVTKRGQDVALRCDPISGHVSLYWYRQALGQGPEFLTYFNYEAQQDKSGLPNDRFSAERPEGSISTLTIQRTEQRDSAMYRCASTLQTSGGAGELFFGEGSRLTVL.

The chain has TRBV11-2 and TRBJ2-5; TRBD1 matches at 8 bases. There are 17 residues in the CDR3. Germline V gene lookup returns CDR1 SGHAT and CDR2 FQNNGV. V lost 4 bases, J lost 1 base, and 11 bases stayed unmatched. The CDR3 here is CASSSNRGSNFQETQYF. The CDR3 nucleotides read TGTGCCAGCAGCTCAAACAGGGGGTCAAATTTCCAAGAGACCCAGTACTTC.

The chain links TRBV5-1 to TRBJ2-2; D might be TRBD1 (5 bases). The CDR3 has 16 amino acids. Per germline, CDR1 SGHRS and CDR2 YFSETQ. V was cut by 5 bases and J by 3 bases, with 17 bases left in between. CDR3 sequence: CASRDQGRVYTGELFF. The CDR3 nucleotides are TGCGCCAGCAGGGACCAGGGCCGGGTTTACACCGGGGAGCTGTTTTTT.

This clone was detected once. The V call is TRBV24-1, the J call TRBJ2-1; 12 bases fit TRBD2. CDR1 and CDR2 (germline): KGHDR, SFDVKD. The CDR3 totals 15 residues. V lost 4 bases, J lost 11 bases, and 8 bases stayed unmatched. The CDR3 bases are TGTGCCACCAGTGACTGGACTAGCGGGACTCTACAGCAGTTCTTC. Its translation: CATSDWTSGTLQQFF.

The chain carries TRBV29-1 and TRBJ1-2, with D possibly being TRBD1 (6 bases). Germline values: CDR1 SQVTM, CDR2 ANQGSEA. The CDR3 has 17 residues. V gave up 0 bases and J gave up 0 bases, with 17 bases separating them. CDR3 nucleotide sequence: TGCAGCGTTGAAGATAGGGGGACCCGGTTAGCTAACTATGGCTACACCTTC. Encoded protein: CSVEDRGTRLANYGYTF.

This sequence joins TRBV28 and TRBJ2-7, with 8 bases fitting TRBD2. CDR1 and CDR2 from the germline V gene are MDHEN and SYDVKM. V lost 6 bases to trimming and J lost 3 bases; unmatched junction nucleotides: 22. There are 19 residues in the CDR3. CDR3 in amino acids: CASSPGLALSTGDNYEQYF. The CDR3 DNA follows: TGTGCCAGCAGCCCAGGACTAGCTCTTTCAACTGGGGATAACTACGAGCAGTACTTC. The variable domain in full, with the rest retrieved from reference TRBV28 and TRBJ2-7, is DVKVTQSSRYLVKRTGEKVFLECVQDMDHENMFWYRQDPGLGLRLIYFSYDVKMKEKGDIPEGYSVSREKKERFSLILESASTNQTSMYLCASSPGLALSTGDNYEQYFGPGTRLTVT.

This clone was observed at least ten times. The chain links TRBV5-1 to TRBJ2-5; 8 bases map to TRBD2. The CDR3 consists of 15 residues. After removal of 0 bases from V and 6 bases from J, the junction contained 7 bases not matched to a gene. Germline values: CDR1 SGHRS, CDR2 YFSETQ. The CDR3: CASSLDGSGAKTQYF. The CDR3 DNA reads as TGCGCCAGCAGCTTGGATGGTAGCGGGGCGAAGACCCAGTACTTC.

The rearrangement links TRBV27 to TRBJ1-1, with unresolved D. V was cut by 6 bases and J by 1 base, with 9 bases left in between. Germline CDR1 is MNHEY and CDR2 is SMNVEV (reference sequence). The CDR3 is 13 amino acids. CDR3 amino acids: CASRSTANTEAFF. The CDR3 DNA reads TGTGCCAGCAGGTCCACAGCGAACACTGAAGCTTTCTTT.

The J gene is TRBJ2-7, the V gene TRBV5-1; 11 bases are shared with TRBD2. CDR1 SGHRS and CDR2 YFSETQ come from the germline V gene. The CDR3 is 16 residues long. The V segment lost 2 bases and the J segment 6 bases; nucleotides outside the gene matches: 10. The CDR3 region is CASSFTPGLAASEQYF. The CDR3 DNA follows: TGCGCCAGCAGCTTTACTCCGGGACTAGCGGCCTCCGAGCAGTACTTC.

This sequence joins TRBV3-1 (or the pseudogene TRBV3-2) and TRBJ2-3; 16 positions match TRBD2. Trimming at V came to 0 bases and at J to 5 bases, leaving 5 bases not matched to a gene. Germline V gives CDR1 LGHDT, CDR2 YNNKEL (reference sequence). The CDR3 has 18 residues. The DNA of the CDR3 is TGTGCCAGCAGCCAAGAGGGACTAGCGGGGGGGCCAAGAGATACGCAGTATTTT. Protein sequence: CASSQEGLAGGPRDTQYF.

This chain joins TRBV11-2 and TRBJ2-7, with a weak D call TRBD2 (6 bases). Germline V gives CDR1 SGHAT, CDR2 FQNNGV. Trimming pared 5 bases from V and 3 bases from J, leaving 14 bases between. This CDR3 has 14 amino acids. The CDR3 DNA is TGTGCCAGCAGCCCGGGACTCCTACTCTACGAGCAGTACTTC. It specifies CASSPGLLLYEQYF.

The rearrangement links TRBV2 to TRBJ1-4; D may be TRBD1 (6 bases). CDR1 and CDR2 from the germline V gene are SNHLY and FYNNEI. CDR3 size: 14 residues. With 11 bases removed from V and 4 bases from J, the gap between germline ends came to 17 bases. CDR3 nucleotides: TGTGCCGGGACCTACAGGGAGCTTAATGAAAAACTGTTTTTT. Amino acids: CAGTYRELNEKLFF.

The CDR3 spells CASSVTAGVMNSPLHF. The CDR3 nucleotides are TGTGCCAGCAGCGTAACGGCAGGGGTTATGAATTCACCCCTCCACTTT. The chain uses TRBV9 and TRBJ1-6; weak D call: TRBD1 (6 bases). V was trimmed by 1 base and J by 7 bases, leaving 15 bases between them. The CDR3 runs 16 residues. Germline lookup yields CDR1 SGDLS and CDR2 YYNGEE.

The rearrangement links TRBV27 to TRBJ1-4, with a possible D match to TRBD1 (5 bases). The ends were cut back, 2 bases at V and 5 bases at J, with 15 bases in the middle. This CDR3 is 16 amino acids long. CDR1 MNHEY and CDR2 SMNVEV come from the germline V gene (reference sequence). CDR3 residues: CASSLPMGGLNEKLFF. CDR3 bases: TGTGCCAGCAGTTTACCGATGGGGGGGTTGAATGAAAAACTGTTTTTT.

V gene TRBV24-1 combines with J gene TRBJ1-5, with 11 nucleotides matching TRBD1. V dropped 3 bases and J dropped 7; count of bases not matched to a gene: 4. This CDR3 has 15 amino acids. Looked up from germline, CDR1 is KGHDR and CDR2 is SFDVKD. The CDR3: CATSDTGTGGQPQHF. In DNA, the CDR3 is TGTGCCACCAGTGATACCGGGACAGGGGGACAGCCCCAGCATTTT.

J is TRBJ1-5 and V is TRBV2, with D perhaps TRBD1 (5 bases). Trimming cost V 5 bases and J 6 bases, with 17 bases left between them. Per the germline V gene, CDR1 is SNHLY and CDR2 is FYNNEI. This CDR3 spans 15 amino acids. The CDR3: CASSTGRGSVQPQHF. Here the CDR3 DNA reads TGTGCCAGCAGTACGGGGAGGGGTTCGGTTCAGCCCCAGCATTTT.

The chain joins TRBV27 to TRBJ2-7; no definite D call. This CDR3 is built from 14 residues. Between the trimmed V and J ends, which lost 5 bases and 2 bases, there was a span of 13 bases. Germline-derived CDR1 and CDR2 are MNHEY and SMNVEV (reference sequence). The CDR3, as DNA: TGTGCCAGCAGTAACAGAGTGTATACCTACGAGCAGTACTTC. Amino acid sequence: CASSNRVYTYEQYF.

The V call is TRBV28, the J call TRBJ1-2; no definite D call. Germline CDR1 reads MDHEN; CDR2 reads SYDVKM. The CDR3 loop spans 15 amino acids. Trimming removed 6 bases at V and 2 bases at J, with 16 bases between. The DNA for the CDR3 is TGTGCCAGCAGCGCCGGGAGGTCCCAAAACTATGGCTACACCTTC. Amino acids: CASSAGRSQNYGYTF.

The chain is built from TRBV5-1 and TRBJ2-1; possible D gene TRBD1, 6 bases. Trimming pared 3 bases from V and 5 bases from J, leaving 15 bases between. This CDR3 has 15 amino acids. Germline V CDR1 and CDR2: SGHRS, YFSETQ. CDR3 loop: CASSSKQGFNNEQFF. As DNA, the CDR3 is TGCGCCAGCAGCTCAAAACAGGGATTCAACAATGAGCAGTTCTTC.

CDR3 DNA: TGTGCCAGCAGGGACAGCATCTCTGGGGCCAACGTCCTGACTTTC. Translating gives CASRDSISGANVLTF. The chain recombines TRBV27 with TRBJ2-6, with a tentative D call TRBD1 (6 bases). The V gene lost 6 bases and the J gene lost 0 bases, with 9 bases spanning the gap. This CDR3 contains 15 residues. The germline CDR1 and CDR2 sequences are MNHEY and SMNVEV (reference sequence).

The CDR3 spells CASTQGNQPQHF. The CDR3 nucleotides read TGTGCCAGCACGCAGGGAAATCAGCCCCAGCATTTT. J is TRBJ1-5 and V is TRBV6-6; D possibly corresponds to TRBD1 (5 bases). CDR1 is MNHNY, CDR2 SVGAGI, per germline (reference sequence). The length of the CDR3 is 12 residues. Trimming stripped 7 bases from V and 4 bases from J, with 8 bases between.

CDR3 protein: CASSQDRDVWAFF. The CDR3 nucleotides read TGCGCCAGCAGCCAAGATCGAGATGTCTGGGCTTTCTTT. This chain connects TRBV4-1 to TRBJ1-1; no firm D call. Per germline, CDR1 MGHRA and CDR2 YSYEKL. CDR3 length: 13 amino acids. The ends were cut back, 0 bases at V and 11 bases at J, with 13 bases in the middle.

The chain uses TRBV20-1 and TRBJ1-2; D is unclear. The germline V gene encodes CDR1 DFQATT and CDR2 SNEGSKA (reference sequence). The CDR3 runs to 14 residues. The V end lost 3 bases, the J end lost 1 base, and 12 bases lay between the germline ends. CDR3 amino acids: CSASSPGDNYGYTF. The CDR3 DNA is TGCAGTGCTAGTAGCCCGGGAGATAACTATGGCTACACCTTC.

The V call is TRBV7-8, the J call TRBJ1-1; 8 nucleotides align to TRBD1. The CDR3 extends over 17 amino acids. The ends lost 2 bases at V and 2 bases at J; junction bases unmatched: 10. Germline-derived CDR1 and CDR2 are SGHVS and FQNEAQ. CDR3 in DNA: TGTGCCAGCAGCTTAACCCTTAAGACAGGGGTCAACACTGAAGCTTTCTTT. This encodes CASSLTLKTGVNTEAFF.

Here the CDR3 DNA reads TGTGCCAGCCGCTATCAAGAACAGGGCTACGAGCAGTACTTC. Protein: CASRYQEQGYEQYF. The gene calls are TRBV6-5 and TRBJ2-7; the D gene is possibly TRBD1 (6 bases). Trimming pared 8 bases from V and 3 bases from J, leaving 17 bases between. Per the germline V gene, CDR1 is MNHEY and CDR2 is SVGAGI. The CDR3 sequence is 14 residues long.

J is TRBJ2-1 and V is TRBV6-5; tentatively, D is TRBD1 (6 bases). CDR1 and CDR2 from the germline V gene are MNHEY and SVGAGI. CDR3 length equals 14 residues. Trimming stripped 6 bases from V and 2 bases from J, with 11 bases between. CDR3 residues: CASRGAGPYNEQFF. CDR3 in DNA: TGTGCCAGCAGGGGGGCTGGCCCCTACAATGAGCAGTTCTTC.

The J gene is TRBJ1-4, the V gene TRBV5-4; D is possibly TRBD1 (5 bases). CDR3 length: 15 residues. Trimming cost V 0 bases and J 2 bases, with 8 bases left between them. Germline V lookup: CDR1 SGHNT, CDR2 YYREEE (reference sequence). The chain's CDR3 is CASSLGGATNEKLFF. CDR3 DNA sequence: TGTGCCAGCAGCTTGGGCGGGGCCACTAATGAAAAACTGTTTTTT.